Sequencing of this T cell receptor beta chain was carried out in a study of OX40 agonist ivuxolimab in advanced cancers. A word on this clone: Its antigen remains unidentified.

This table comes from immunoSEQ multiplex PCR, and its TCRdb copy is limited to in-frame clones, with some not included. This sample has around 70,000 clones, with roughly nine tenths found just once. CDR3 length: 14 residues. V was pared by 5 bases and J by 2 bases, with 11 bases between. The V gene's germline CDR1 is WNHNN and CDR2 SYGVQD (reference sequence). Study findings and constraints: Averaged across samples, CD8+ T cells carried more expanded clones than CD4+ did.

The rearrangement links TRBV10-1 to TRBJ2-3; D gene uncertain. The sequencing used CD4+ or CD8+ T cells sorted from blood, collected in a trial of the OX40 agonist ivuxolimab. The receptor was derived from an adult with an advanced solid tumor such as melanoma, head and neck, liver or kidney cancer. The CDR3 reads CASSLSQATDTQYF. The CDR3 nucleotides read TGCGCCAGCAGTTTATCCCAGGCCACAGATACGCAGTATTTT.